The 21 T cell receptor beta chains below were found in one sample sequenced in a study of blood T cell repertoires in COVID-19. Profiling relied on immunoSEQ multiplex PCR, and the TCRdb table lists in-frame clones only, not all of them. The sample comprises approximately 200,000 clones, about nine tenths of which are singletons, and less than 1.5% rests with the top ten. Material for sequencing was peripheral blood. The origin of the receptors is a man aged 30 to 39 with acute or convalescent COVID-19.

CDR3 in amino acids: CASSQDSGLGNTIYF. As DNA, the CDR3 is TGTGCCAGCAGCCAAGACTCCGGTTTGGGAAACACCATATATTTT. The chain recombines TRBV3-1 (or the pseudogene TRBV3-2) with TRBJ1-3, with unresolved D. The CDR3 has 15 residues. V dropped 0 bases and J dropped 4 bases, with 10 bases sitting between them. Germline loops: CDR1 LGHDT, CDR2 YNNKEL (reference sequence).

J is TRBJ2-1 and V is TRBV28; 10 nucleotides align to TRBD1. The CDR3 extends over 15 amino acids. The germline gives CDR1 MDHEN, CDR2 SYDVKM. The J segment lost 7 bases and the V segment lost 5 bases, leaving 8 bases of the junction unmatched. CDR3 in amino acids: CASSRTGGFSNEQFF. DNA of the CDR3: TGTGCCAGCAGTCGGACAGGGGGGTTTAGTAATGAGCAGTTCTTC.

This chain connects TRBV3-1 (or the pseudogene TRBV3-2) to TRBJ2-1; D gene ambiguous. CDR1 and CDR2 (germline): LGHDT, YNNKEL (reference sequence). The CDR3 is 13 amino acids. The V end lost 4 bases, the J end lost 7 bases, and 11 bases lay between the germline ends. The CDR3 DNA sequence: TGTGCCAGCAGCCCCTCTACCGTAAATGAGCAGTTCTTC. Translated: CASSPSTVNEQFF.

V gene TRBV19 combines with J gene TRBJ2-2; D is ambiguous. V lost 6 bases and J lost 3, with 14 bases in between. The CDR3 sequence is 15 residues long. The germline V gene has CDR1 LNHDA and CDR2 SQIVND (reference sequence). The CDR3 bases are TGTGCCAGTAGCCGCGATGACTCGTACACCGGGGAGCTGTTTTTT. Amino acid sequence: CASSRDDSYTGELFF. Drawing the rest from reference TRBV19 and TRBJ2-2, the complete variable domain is DGGITQSPKYLFRKEGQNVTLSCEQNLNHDAMYWYRQDPGQGLRLIYYSQIVNDFQKGDIAEGYSVSREKKESFPLTVTSAQKNPTAFYLCASSRDDSYTGELFFGEGSRLTVL.

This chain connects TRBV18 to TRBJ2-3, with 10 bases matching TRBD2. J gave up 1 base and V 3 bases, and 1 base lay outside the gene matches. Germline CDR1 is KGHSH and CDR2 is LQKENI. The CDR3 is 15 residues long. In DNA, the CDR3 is TGTGCCAGCTCACCTCTAGCGGGGGGCACAGATACGCAGTATTTT. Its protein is CASSPLAGGTDTQYF.

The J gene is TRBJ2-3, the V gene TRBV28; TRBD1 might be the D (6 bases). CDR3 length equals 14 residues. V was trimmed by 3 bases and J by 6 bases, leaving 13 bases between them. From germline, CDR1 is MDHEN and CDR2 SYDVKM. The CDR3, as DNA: TGTGCCAGCAGTTTTGTGACAGGTCACGATACGCAGTATTTT. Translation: CASSFVTGHDTQYF.

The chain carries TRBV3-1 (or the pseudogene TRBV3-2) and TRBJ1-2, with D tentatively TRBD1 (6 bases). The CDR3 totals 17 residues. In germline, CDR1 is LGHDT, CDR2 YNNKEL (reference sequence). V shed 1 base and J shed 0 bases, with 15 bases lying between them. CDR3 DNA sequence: TGTGCCAGCAGCCAAGGACTCGGGACAAAGGCTAACTATGGCTACACCTTC. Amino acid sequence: CASSQGLGTKANYGYTF.

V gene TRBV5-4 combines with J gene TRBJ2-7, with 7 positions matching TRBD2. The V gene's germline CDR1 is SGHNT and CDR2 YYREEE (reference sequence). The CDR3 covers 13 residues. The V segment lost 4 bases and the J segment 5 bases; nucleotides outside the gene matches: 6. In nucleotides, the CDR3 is TGTGCCAGCAGCCCCCATGCGGGGGACGAGCAGTACTTC. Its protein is CASSPHAGDEQYF. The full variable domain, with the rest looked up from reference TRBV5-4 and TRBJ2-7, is ETGVTQSPTHLIKTRGQQVTLRCSSQSGHNTVSWYQQALGQGPQFIFQYYREEENGRGNFPPRFSGLQFPNYSSELNVNALELDDSALYLCASSPHAGDEQYFGPGTRLTVT.

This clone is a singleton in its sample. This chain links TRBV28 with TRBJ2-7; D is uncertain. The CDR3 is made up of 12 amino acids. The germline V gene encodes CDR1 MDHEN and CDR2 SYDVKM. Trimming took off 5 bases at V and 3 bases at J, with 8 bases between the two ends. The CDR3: CASSPLVYEQYF. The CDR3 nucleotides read TGTGCCAGCAGTCCTCTAGTCTACGAGCAGTACTTC.

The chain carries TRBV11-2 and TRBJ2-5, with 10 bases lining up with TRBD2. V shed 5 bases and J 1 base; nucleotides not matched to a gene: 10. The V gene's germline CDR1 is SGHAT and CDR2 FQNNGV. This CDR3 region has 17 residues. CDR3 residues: CASSLRRRTSGQETQYF. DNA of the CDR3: TGTGCCAGCAGCCTCCGGAGACGGACTAGCGGCCAAGAGACCCAGTACTTC.

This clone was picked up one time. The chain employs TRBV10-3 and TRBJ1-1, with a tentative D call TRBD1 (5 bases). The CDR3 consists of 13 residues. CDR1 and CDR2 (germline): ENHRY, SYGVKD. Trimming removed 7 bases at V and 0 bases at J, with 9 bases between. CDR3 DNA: TGTGCCATCACTTTACAGGTGAACACTGAAGCTTTCTTT. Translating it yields CAITLQVNTEAFF.

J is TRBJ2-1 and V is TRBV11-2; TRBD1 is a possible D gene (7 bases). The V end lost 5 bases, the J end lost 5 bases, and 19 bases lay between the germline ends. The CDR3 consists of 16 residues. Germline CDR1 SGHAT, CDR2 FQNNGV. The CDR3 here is CASSRVGGRGDNEQFF. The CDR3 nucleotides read TGTGCCAGCAGCCGCGTGGGGGGCAGGGGGGACAATGAGCAGTTCTTC.

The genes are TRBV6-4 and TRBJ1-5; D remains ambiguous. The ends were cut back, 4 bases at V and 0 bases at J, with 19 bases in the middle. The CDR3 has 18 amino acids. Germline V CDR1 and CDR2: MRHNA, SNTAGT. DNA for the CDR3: TGTGCCAGCAGTGGGAGCAGGAGGATCCATCTTAGCAATCAGCCCCAGCATTTT. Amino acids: CASSGSRRIHLSNQPQHF.

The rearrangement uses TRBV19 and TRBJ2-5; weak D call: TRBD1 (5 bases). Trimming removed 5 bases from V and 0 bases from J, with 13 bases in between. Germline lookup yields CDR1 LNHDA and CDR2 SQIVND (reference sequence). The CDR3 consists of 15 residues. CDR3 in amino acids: CASSSTPGYQETQYF. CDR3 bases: TGTGCCAGTAGTTCGACTCCAGGGTACCAAGAGACCCAGTACTTC.

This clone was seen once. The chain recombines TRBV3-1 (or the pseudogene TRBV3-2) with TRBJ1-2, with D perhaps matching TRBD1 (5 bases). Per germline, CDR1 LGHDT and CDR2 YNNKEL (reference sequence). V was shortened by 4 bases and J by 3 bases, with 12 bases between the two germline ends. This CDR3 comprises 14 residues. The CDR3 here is CASSRAGGDYGYTF. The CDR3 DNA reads TGTGCCAGCAGCCGTGCGGGGGGGGACTATGGCTACACCTTC.

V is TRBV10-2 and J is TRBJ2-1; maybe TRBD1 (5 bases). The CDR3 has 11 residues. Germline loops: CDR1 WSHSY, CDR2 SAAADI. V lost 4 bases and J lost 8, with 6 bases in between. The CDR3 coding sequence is TGCGCCAGCAGTGTAGGGGATGAGCAGTTCTTC. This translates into CASSVGDEQFF.

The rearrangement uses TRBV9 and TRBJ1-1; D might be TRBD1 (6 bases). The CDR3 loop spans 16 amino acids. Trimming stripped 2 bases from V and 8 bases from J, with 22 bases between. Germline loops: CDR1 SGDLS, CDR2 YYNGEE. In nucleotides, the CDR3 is TGTGCCAGCAGCGTTATCGAGAAAGGGGGTTTGGACGAAGCTTTCTTT. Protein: CASSVIEKGGLDEAFF. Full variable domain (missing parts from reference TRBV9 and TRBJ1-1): DSGVTQTPKHLITATGQRVTLRCSPRSGDLSVYWYQQSLDQGLQFLIQYYNGEERAKGNILERFSAQQFPDLHSELNLSSLELGDSALYFCASSVIEKGGLDEAFFGQGTRLTVV.

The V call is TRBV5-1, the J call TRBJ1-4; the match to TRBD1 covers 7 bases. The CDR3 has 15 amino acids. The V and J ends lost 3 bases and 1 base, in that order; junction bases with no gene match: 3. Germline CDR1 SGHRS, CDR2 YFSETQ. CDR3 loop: CASSSQGKTNEKLFF. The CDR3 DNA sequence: TGCGCCAGCAGCTCACAGGGGAAAACTAATGAAAAACTGTTTTTT.

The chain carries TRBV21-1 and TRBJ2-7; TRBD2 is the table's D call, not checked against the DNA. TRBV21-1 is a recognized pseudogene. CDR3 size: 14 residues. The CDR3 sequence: CASSSTSLYYEQYF. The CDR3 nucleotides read TGTGCCAGCAGTTCGACTAGCTTATATTACGAGCAGTACTTC.

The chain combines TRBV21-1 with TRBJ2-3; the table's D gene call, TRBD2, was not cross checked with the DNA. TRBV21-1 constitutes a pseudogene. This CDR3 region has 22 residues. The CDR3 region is CASSTQKLDGRTSGGGTDTQYF. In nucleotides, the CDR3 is TGTGCCAGCAGCACGCAAAAGTTAGACGGACGGACTAGCGGGGGAGGCACAGATACGCAGTATTTT.

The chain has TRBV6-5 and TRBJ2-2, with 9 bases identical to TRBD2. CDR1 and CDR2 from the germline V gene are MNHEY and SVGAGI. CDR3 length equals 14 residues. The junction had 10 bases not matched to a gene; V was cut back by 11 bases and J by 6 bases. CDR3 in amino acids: CAASLAGSPGELFF. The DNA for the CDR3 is TGTGCCGCCAGCCTAGCGGGAAGTCCCGGGGAGCTGTTTTTT.